The T cell receptor beta chain under discussion was sequenced for a study of OX40 agonist ivuxolimab in advanced cancers. Blood was sampled at baseline, cycle 4 day 1, and cycle 7 day 1. Assay used: immunoSEQ multiplex PCR; TCRdb lists only in-frame clones, some missing. Of around 80,000 clones in the sample, around 87% are singletons; the top ten hold over 0.75%. CDR3 length equals 15 residues. Deletions cut 2 bases from V and 1 base from J, with 12 bases between. Looked up from germline, CDR1 is SGHRS and CDR2 is YFSETQ. Study-wide findings and caveats: Patients who responded partially at 0.1-3.0 mg/kg showed clonal expansion ranking among the lowest.

As regards this clone: Its antigen is unknown.

The clonotype comes from an adult with an advanced solid tumor such as melanoma, head and neck, liver or kidney cancer. The chain joins TRBV5-1 to TRBJ1-1, with unresolved D. The input for sequencing was CD4+ or CD8+ T cells sorted from blood, taken in a trial of the OX40 agonist ivuxolimab. CDR3 bases: TGCGCCAGCAGCTTTAACATCGGAGGGAACACTGAAGCTTTCTTT. Encoded protein: CASSFNIGGNTEAFF.